The rows below give T cell receptor beta chains drawn from one sample of a study of siplizumab effects on memory and regulatory T cells. Using immunoSEQ multiplex PCR, the repertoire was profiled, and TCRdb retains in-frame clones only, with some absent. The sample has 95,000 to 100,000 clones, over 90% seen once. Sequencing input: non-Treg CD4+ T cells sorted from blood. These receptors all stem from a human donor in good health. The CDR3 runs from the conserved cysteine through the conserved F or W. Fields, in order: D gene, V gene, J gene, clone size, CDR3 protein, CDR3 DNA. The D gene is left open where the match is weak. Only part of the rows carry a size: once, few, many, or a class if the clone is expanded.

D: .; V: TRBV19; J: TRBJ2-7; size: .; CDR3: CASSIYTLGEQYF; DNA: TGTGCCAGTAGTATCTACACCTTGGGGGAGCAGTACTTC
D: .; V: TRBV5-1; J: TRBJ2-1; size: .; CDR3: CASSLRRGLNPNEQFF; DNA: TGCGCCAGCAGCTTGCGAAGGGGCCTTAACCCCAATGAGCAGTTCTTC
D: .; V: TRBV30; J: TRBJ1-5; size: .; CDR3: CAWSQSFNQPQHF; DNA: TGTGCCTGGAGTCAGAGTTTCAATCAGCCCCAGCATTTT
D: .; V: TRBV2; J: TRBJ1-1; size: .; CDR3: CASSGPRNTEAFF; DNA: TGTGCCAGCAGTGGACCCAGGAACACTGAAGCTTTCTTT
D: .; V: TRBV7-9; J: TRBJ2-1; size: .; CDR3: CASSLVLGASGEQFF; DNA: TGTGCCAGCAGCTTAGTGCTGGGGGCGAGTGGCGAGCAGTTCTTC
D: .; V: TRBV5-1; J: TRBJ2-1; size: .; CDR3: CASSLETGTRVLEQFF; DNA: TGCGCCAGCAGCCTCGAAACCGGGACTCGAGTATTAGAGCAGTTCTTC
D: .; V: TRBV30; J: TRBJ2-1; size: once; CDR3: CAWSPLQGRENNEQFF; DNA: TGTGCCTGGAGCCCCCTACAGGGAAGGGAAAACAATGAGCAGTTCTTC
D: .; V: TRBV9; J: TRBJ2-4; size: .; CDR3: CASSTGDFLAKNIQYF; DNA: TGTGCCAGCAGCACCGGGGACTTCCTCGCCAAAAACATTCAGTACTTC
D: .; V: TRBV9; J: TRBJ2-3; size: .; CDR3: CASSVYRSTDTQYF; DNA: TGTGCCAGCAGCGTTTACCGGAGCACAGATACGCAGTATTTT
D: .; V: TRBV28; J: TRBJ2-5; size: few; CDR3: CASSDSLETQYF; DNA: TGTGCCAGCAGCGACTCCCTGGAGACCCAGTACTTC
D: TRBD2; V: TRBV4-3; J: TRBJ2-7; size: .; CDR3: CASSRTYGGGTGYEQYF; DNA: TGCGCCAGCAGCCGGACCTACGGGGGGGGGACCGGGTACGAGCAGTACTTC
D: TRBD1; V: TRBV2; J: TRBJ2-5; size: .; CDR3: CASSTGGETQYF; DNA: TGTGCCAGCTCTACAGGGGGGGAGACCCAGTACTTC
D: .; V: TRBV29-1; J: TRBJ2-6; size: .; CDR3: CSVGDSPFSGANVLTF; DNA: TGCAGCGTGGGGGACTCCCCTTTCTCTGGGGCCAACGTCCTGACTTTC
D: .; V: TRBV7-9; J: TRBJ1-6; size: once; CDR3: CASSSPGDYSPLHF; DNA: TGTGCCAGCAGCTCCCCTGGCGATTATTCACCCCTCCACTTT
D: .; V: TRBV10-3; J: TRBJ2-5; size: .; CDR3: CAISRQREETQYF; DNA: TGTGCCATCAGTAGACAGAGAGAAGAGACCCAGTACTTC
D: .; V: TRBV20-1; J: TRBJ1-5; size: .; CDR3: CSAQLSRTQHF; DNA: TGCAGTGCTCAACTATCTAGGACCCAGCATTTT
D: TRBD2; V: TRBV10-3; J: TRBJ2-7; size: .; CDR3: CATGLAGAYEQYF; DNA: TGTGCCACAGGACTAGCGGGAGCCTACGAGCAGTACTTC
D: TRBD1; V: TRBV5-1; J: TRBJ1-3; size: .; CDR3: CASSIDRVGSGNTIYF; DNA: TGCGCCAGCAGCATTGACAGGGTAGGCTCTGGAAACACCATATATTTT
D: TRBD1; V: TRBV19; J: TRBJ1-2; size: once; CDR3: CASSKQGTNYGYTF; DNA: TGTGCCAGTAGTAAACAGGGGACTAACTATGGCTACACCTTC
D: .; V: TRBV7-2; J: TRBJ1-4; size: .; CDR3: CASSLVGFATNEKLFF; DNA: TGTGCCAGCAGCTTAGTGGGATTTGCAACTAATGAAAAACTGTTTTTT
D: .; V: TRBV7-2; J: TRBJ1-5; size: .; CDR3: CASSRDWTFNQPQHF; DNA: TGTGCCAGCAGCCGGGATTGGACGTTCAATCAGCCCCAGCATTTT
D: .; V: TRBV9; J: TRBJ1-2; size: .; CDR3: CASSRGSWDYGYTF; DNA: TGTGCCAGCAGCCGAGGGTCTTGGGACTATGGCTACACCTTC
D: .; V: TRBV5-6; J: TRBJ2-1; size: .; CDR3: CASSLEWGNEQFF; DNA: TGTGCCAGCAGCTTGGAATGGGGGAATGAGCAGTTCTTC
D: TRBD1; V: TRBV18; J: TRBJ2-2; size: .; CDR3: CASSPPRTGSTGELFF; DNA: TGTGCCAGCTCACCACCCAGGACAGGGAGCACCGGGGAGCTGTTTTTT
D: TRBD2; V: TRBV7-3; J: TRBJ2-1; size: .; CDR3: CASSLLAGIDEQFF; DNA: TGTGCCAGCAGTCTACTAGCGGGAATCGATGAGCAGTTCTTC
D: .; V: TRBV5-1; J: TRBJ2-2; size: .; CDR3: CASSPGLSTNTGELFF; DNA: TGCGCCAGCAGCCCGGGCCTTTCGACGAACACCGGGGAGCTGTTTTTT
D: TRBD2; V: TRBV9; J: TRBJ2-1; size: .; CDR3: CASSATTLAGVFMNNEQFF; DNA: TGTGCCAGCAGCGCCACCACTCTAGCGGGTGTTTTCATGAACAATGAGCAGTTCTTC
D: .; V: TRBV7-3; J: TRBJ2-1; size: .; CDR3: CASSPTGTWGDEQFF; DNA: TGTGCCAGCAGCCCAACCGGGACTTGGGGGGATGAGCAGTTCTTC
D: TRBD2; V: TRBV6-5; J: TRBJ2-1; size: .; CDR3: CASSSVAGGRNEQFF; DNA: TGTGCCAGCAGTTCCGTAGCGGGAGGTCGTAATGAGCAGTTCTTC
D: .; V: TRBV5-4; J: TRBJ2-5; size: few; CDR3: CASSGTAQETQYF; DNA: TGTGCCAGCAGCGGTACCGCACAAGAGACCCAGTACTTC
D: .; V: TRBV7-8; J: TRBJ1-3; size: .; CDR3: CASSLKPPPSGNTIYF; DNA: TGTGCCAGCAGCTTAAAACCACCACCTTCTGGAAACACCATATATTTT
D: .; V: TRBV25-1; J: TRBJ1-2; size: .; CDR3: CASSEPGARGNYGYTF; DNA: TGTGCCAGCAGTGAACCGGGGGCGCGGGGTAACTATGGCTACACCTTC
D: .; V: TRBV4-1; J: TRBJ2-7; size: .; CDR3: CASSQVYSTYEQYF; DNA: TGCGCCAGCAGCCAAGTTTACAGTACCTACGAGCAGTACTTC
D: TRBD2; V: TRBV5-1; J: TRBJ2-5; size: .; CDR3: CASSLASSGSSETQYF; DNA: TGCGCCAGCAGCTTGGCATCTAGCGGGAGTTCGGAGACCCAGTACTTC
D: TRBD1; V: TRBV27; J: TRBJ2-1; size: .; CDR3: CASRRTGGNEQFF; DNA: TGTGCCAGCAGAAGGACAGGGGGGAATGAGCAGTTCTTC
D: .; V: TRBV6-1; J: TRBJ2-7; size: .; CDR3: CASSELGLLRHF; DNA: TGTGCCAGCAGTGAACTTGGACTACTAAGACACTTC
D: .; V: TRBV29-1; J: TRBJ1-3; size: .; CDR3: CSVEEQGGSRNTIYF; DNA: TGCAGCGTTGAAGAGCAGGGTGGATCTCGAAACACCATATATTTT
D: .; V: TRBV5-1; J: TRBJ2-5; size: .; CDR3: CASSSSRGQETQYF; DNA: TGCGCCAGCAGCTCCTCTCGGGGCCAAGAGACCCAGTACTTC
D: TRBD2; V: TRBV5-4; J: TRBJ2-7; size: .; CDR3: CASTLSGGTYEQYF; DNA: TGTGCCAGCACCTTGAGCGGGGGGACTTACGAGCAGTACTTC
D: .; V: TRBV19; J: TRBJ1-1; size: .; CDR3: CATGMNTEAFF; DNA: TGTGCTACAGGAATGAACACTGAAGCTTTCTTT
D: TRBD2; V: TRBV7-8; J: TRBJ2-7; size: .; CDR3: CASSPRGGTDYEQYF; DNA: TGTGCCAGCAGCCCCCGGGGAGGGACCGACTACGAGCAGTACTTC
D: TRBD1; V: TRBV6-6; J: TRBJ1-1; size: .; CDR3: CASRETGGITEAFF; DNA: TGTGCCAGCAGAGAAACAGGGGGGATAACTGAAGCTTTCTTT
D: TRBD1; V: TRBV18; J: TRBJ1-2; size: .; CDR3: CASSLDRGRVEDGYTF; DNA: TGTGCCAGCTCACTTGACAGGGGGCGCGTCGAGGATGGCTACACCTTC
D: TRBD1; V: TRBV5-1; J: TRBJ2-7; size: .; CDR3: CASSLGQGRREQYF; DNA: TGCGCCAGCAGCTTGGGACAGGGGAGGCGCGAGCAGTACTTC
D: .; V: TRBV12-5; J: TRBJ1-2; size: .; CDR3: CASGLGQGANYGYTF; DNA: TGTGCTAGTGGTTTGGGGCAGGGCGCAAACTATGGCTACACCTTC
D: TRBD1; V: TRBV2; J: TRBJ1-5; size: .; CDR3: CASSRTGSHQPQHF; DNA: TGTGCCAGCAGTCGGACAGGGTCCCATCAGCCCCAGCATTTT
D: .; V: TRBV28; J: TRBJ1-1; size: .; CDR3: CASSPALLTTAFF; DNA: TGTGCCAGCAGTCCCGCCCTTTTGACGACTGCTTTCTTT
D: .; V: TRBV10-1; J: TRBJ2-2; size: .; CDR3: CASSARYETGELFF; DNA: TGCGCCAGCAGTGCAAGATATGAAACCGGGGAGCTGTTTTTT
D: .; V: TRBV6-1; J: TRBJ2-3; size: .; CDR3: CASSLLYTDTQYF; DNA: TGTGCCAGCAGTTTGTTGTATACAGATACGCAGTATTTT
D: TRBD1; V: TRBV6-1; J: TRBJ2-7; size: .; CDR3: CASRRGQGSSYEQYF; DNA: TGTGCCAGCAGACGCGGACAGGGCAGTTCCTACGAGCAGTACTTC
D: .; V: TRBV5-5; J: TRBJ2-5; size: .; CDR3: CASSLLGRGSQETQYF; DNA: TGTGCCAGCAGCCTCCTGGGCAGGGGCTCTCAAGAGACCCAGTACTTC
D: .; V: TRBV29-1; J: TRBJ2-1; size: .; CDR3: CSVLESYNEQFF; DNA: TGCAGCGTCCTAGAATCCTACAATGAGCAGTTCTTC
D: TRBD1; V: TRBV7-2; J: TRBJ2-7; size: once; CDR3: CASSLETGSSYEQYF; DNA: TGTGCCAGCAGCCTAGAGACAGGGTCTTCCTACGAGCAGTACTTC
D: .; V: TRBV27; J: TRBJ2-2; size: .; CDR3: CASSFNRARTGELFF; DNA: TGTGCCAGCAGTTTTAACAGGGCCCGCACCGGGGAGCTGTTTTTT
D: .; V: TRBV11-2; J: TRBJ2-2; size: once; CDR3: CASSLDPHNTGELFF; DNA: TGTGCCAGCAGCTTAGATCCACATAACACCGGGGAGCTGTTTTTT
D: TRBD1; V: TRBV18; J: TRBJ2-5; size: .; CDR3: CASSPQGAPGETQYF; DNA: TGTGCCAGCTCACCGCAGGGGGCTCCGGGAGAGACCCAGTACTTC
D: .; V: TRBV19; J: TRBJ1-1; size: .; CDR3: CASSIEGGVLNTEAFF; DNA: TGTGCCAGTAGTATAGAGGGAGGCGTATTGAACACTGAAGCTTTCTTT
D: TRBD2; V: TRBV5-1; J: TRBJ2-7; size: .; CDR3: CASSSTSGRGDEQYF; DNA: TGCGCCAGCAGCTCTACTAGCGGGAGAGGGGACGAGCAGTACTTC
D: .; V: TRBV5-1; J: TRBJ2-7; size: .; CDR3: CASSSTTAGIYEQYF; DNA: TGCGCCAGCAGCTCGACGACAGCTGGAATCTACGAGCAGTACTTC